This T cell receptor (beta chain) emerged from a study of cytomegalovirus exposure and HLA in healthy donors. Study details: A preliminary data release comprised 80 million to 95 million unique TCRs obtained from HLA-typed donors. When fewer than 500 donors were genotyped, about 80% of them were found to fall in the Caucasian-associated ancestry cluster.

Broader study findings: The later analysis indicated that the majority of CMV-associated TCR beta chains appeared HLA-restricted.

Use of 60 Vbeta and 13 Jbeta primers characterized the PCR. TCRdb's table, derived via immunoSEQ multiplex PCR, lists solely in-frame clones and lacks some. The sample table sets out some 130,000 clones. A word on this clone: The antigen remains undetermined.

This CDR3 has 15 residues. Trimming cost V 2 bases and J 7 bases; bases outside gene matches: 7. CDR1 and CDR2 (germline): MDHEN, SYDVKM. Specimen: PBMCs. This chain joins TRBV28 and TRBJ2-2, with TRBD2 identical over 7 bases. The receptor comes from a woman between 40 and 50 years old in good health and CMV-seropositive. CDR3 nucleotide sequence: TGTGCCAGCAGTTTAAGGCGGGAGTTGATCGGGGAGCTGTTTTTT. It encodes CASSLRRELIGELFF.